The present T cell receptor (beta chain) was sequenced within a study of cytomegalovirus exposure and HLA in healthy donors (dated by TCRdb to about 2017). With respect to the entire study: According to an earlier analysis of several hundred of the donors, 150 million to 200 million T cells yielded over 100 million unique TCR beta sequences and about 300 Gb of sequence data. In the later analysis, no new phenotypic data were used to find candidate immune exposures; instead, reliance was placed on TCR beta sequences and their occurrence across donors. The study combined high-throughput TCR immunosequencing, statistical association of individual TCRs with disease status, and machine learning to predict cytomegalovirus infection status. The aim of the study was to test whether cataloging public T cell receptors could identify signatures of past pathogen exposure. A later genetic analysis used genome-wide SNP genotypes for about 55% of the 666 donors, treating that subset as a discovery cohort. The T cell repertoires of several hundred subjects were profiled by immunosequencing and related to cytomegalovirus serostatus. A separate validation cohort of approximately 120 different subjects was used in addition to the approximately 670-subject first cohort. Both class I and class II loci were covered by HLA typing, at four-digit resolution. Of the 300 to 500 genotyped donors, roughly 76% were placed in the genetic ancestry cluster associated with self-reported Caucasian donors. A later analysis re-analyzed previously published TCR beta repertoires from roughly 630 donors and added high-resolution HLA genotyping to study TCR occurrence patterns. All discovery cohort repertoires had been generated using a single sequencing platform. Approximately 310 gigabases of sequencing data and 70 million to 100 million unique TCR sequences made up an early release that covered 640 HLA-typed donors. Typing coverage differed by locus: A, B, C, DRB1 and DQB1 were typed in roughly 629-630 donors, DQA1 in 522, DPA1 in over 600, and DPB1 in 472. Donor age, sex, ethnicity and CMV serostatus were compiled alongside the repertoire data. Several DR-DQ haplotypes were treated as single units for association and clustering because of strong linkage in the cohort. Across 398 genotyped donors of the cohort, an average of roughly 200,000 unique TCR beta nucleotide sequences per donor were sequenced, and 15% to 20% of those sequences were non-productive. An earlier analysis of nearly 600 of the donors applied high-throughput TCR beta sequencing to assess whether each TCR beta V gene segment acted as functional or pseudogenic. Results the study describes overall, beyond this receptor: The study listed 164 TCR beta chains as associated with cytomegalovirus. Because counts were too low, some 17 rarely observed V segments, including chromosome 9 orphons, were left out of the earlier analysis of roughly 600 of the donors. For the cohort, immune exposure information was limited to CMV serostatus. An association between a missense DCLRE1C variant and V-gene and J-gene trimming of TCR beta chains was found in a later genetic analysis and replicated in an independent cohort. Presence/absence analyses assumed roughly uniform sequencing depth across donors, an assumption that may not hold. Correlated functional status among segregating V segments might reflect linkage disequilibrium, but an unknown experimental factor could not be ruled out. While some public TCRs were present in many individuals, most TCR sequences turned up only very rarely across donors. Most CMV-associated TCR beta chains appeared to be HLA-restricted in a later analysis, and the HLA associations seemed to be driven largely by CMV exposure. Compared with equally common non-associated chains, HLA-associated TCR beta chains in a later analysis were more clonally expanded and had lower generation probabilities. Specific HLA alleles were associated with roughly 16,000 TCR beta sequences at a false discovery rate of 0.05 in a later analysis. A later genetic analysis reported fewer N-insertions in productive TCRs among donors in an Asian-associated ancestry cluster than the approximately 670-donor mean. A few of the identified cytomegalovirus-associated TCR beta chains were confirmed in vitro to be specific for cytomegalovirus antigens. In an earlier analysis of 587 of the donors, most TCR beta V segments appeared in productive rearrangements about 87% or about 30% of the time, broadly matching IMGT annotations. A further reported finding was that TCR beta sequences accurately predicted the HLA-A and HLA-B alleles for most subjects in the first cohort. According to a later analysis, parvovirus B19, influenza, CMV and Epstein-Barr virus appeared linked to several top co-occurrence clusters. The sequencing pipeline was judged likely to have produced a cluster of highly shared sequence variants as a technical artifact. The classifier was reported to diagnose cytomegalovirus status with high specificity and sensitivity in both the original and validation cohorts. Some IMGT-functional V segments, including TRBV6-2 and TRBV6-3, could not be distinguished by the 87-base-pair reads and were therefore excluded. In a later analysis, TCR association rates were found to vary across HLA loci, with the most associated TCRs seen for DRB1 alleles and the fewest for HLA-C alleles. The authors suggested that the approach could potentially be extended to other disease states and immunological phenotypes. Strong co-occurrence of HLA alleles, especially DR and DQ, made assigning TCR associations to individual alleles difficult. Because HLA typing was unavailable for some donors at each locus, only the typed subset was used in association tests. In this cohort, only TCR beta chains were sequenced, and detectable features were limited by the absence of alpha or paired-chain data.

V loses 6 bases, J loses 7 bases, and the germline ends lie 18 bases apart. In the germline V gene, CDR1 corresponds to SGHTA and CDR2 to FQGTGA. The CDR3 covers 15 residues, taking in both the cysteine and the phenylalanine. The CDR3 DNA has 45 bases and is translated from base 1. Remarks on this clone: Its recognized antigen is unknown. Qualities for individual bases were not recorded, and no much larger clone is one base off.

Preparation of the library involved the immunoSEQ multiplex PCR assay. A mixture of 60 forward primers for TCR Vbeta segments and 13 reverse primers for TCR Jbeta segments was used in the multiplex PCR. A multiplex PCR assay on genomic DNA amplified the CDR3 region of rearranged TCR beta genes. Amplified TCR beta libraries were sequenced as 87-base-pair reads on the Illumina HiSeq System. Per the source publication's procedure: In a later analysis, 70 million to 95 million unique TCR beta chains were counted across the 650 to 750 repertoires, and roughly 11 million of these chains were shared by at least two donors. To remove PCR and sequencing errors, raw reads were error-corrected and collapsed into unique sequences using a nearest-neighbor algorithm that merged closely related sequences. CDR3 sequences were aligned to IMGT reference sequences to assign V, D and J gene segments. For a sequence to be retained, a match of at least six nucleotides to both a V gene segment and a J gene segment was required. A rearrangement was called productive if the CDR3 had no stop codons and remained in frame with V and J, and every other rearrangement was called non-productive. Following IMGT convention, CDR3 was defined as the stretch from the second conserved V-encoded cysteine up to the conserved J-encoded phenylalanine. Sequences without an unambiguous match to a single V gene segment were excluded from the earlier analysis of approximately 560 of the donors. An earlier analysis of fewer than 750 of the donors classified V segments as functional when productive rearrangements were above 56.7% and as segregating when the standard deviation between donors was above 5%. A statistical classification framework was developed to diagnose cytomegalovirus status using the catalog of TCR beta chain sequences. In a later analysis, V and J genes were assigned by comparing TCR nucleotide sequences against IMGT/GENE-DB human TR gene sequences. The TCRdist pipeline was used in a later analysis to assign CDR3 sequences and most-parsimonious VDJ recombination scenarios. In a later analysis, every TCR beta chain was defined by the combination of its CDR3 amino acid sequence and its V-gene family, and reads without a unique V-gene family were dropped. In a later analysis, several hundred highly shared, low-generation-probability nucleotide sequences were removed to address suspected cross-contamination and a sequencing artifact. In a later analysis, a clonal expansion index was calculated for each public chain from normalized within-repertoire ranks of inferred template counts. In a later analysis, generation probabilities were computed with a VDJ recombination model fitted to out-of-frame rearrangements, and the resulting probabilities were checked against IGoR. A later analysis scored TCR-TCR, TCR-HLA and TCR-CMV co-occurrence with hypergeometric tests, applying a repertoire-size bias correction to TCR pairs. False discovery rates were estimated in a later analysis by permuting HLA or CMV assignments 20 times. In a later analysis, co-occurring TCRs were grouped with DBSCAN, and TCRdist sequence similarity was added when clustering was performed within HLA-allele-positive subsets. Repertoires with fewer than 30,000 or more than 120,000 public chains were left out of co-occurrence clustering, as were five repertoires with anomalous nucleotide sharing. Here the immuneACCESS table is served through TCRdb, limited to in-frame sequences with V and J called. Missing clones are a known gap in these copies; in checked studies unresolved V genes cover under half, and the rest lacks a known reason. The D gene and trimming were derived from the DNA, and the V and J assignments and clone size from that table. The sample records approximately 100,000 clones, roughly 70% of which are singletons. About 9.4% of the sample goes to the ten largest clones.

In total, around 600 healthy bone marrow donors made up the cohort. All cohort members were sampled while nominally healthy, although unrecorded immune exposures were likely present. The donor tested CMV seronegative, placing the donor among the roughly 340 seronegative members of the cohort. Each donor provided a peripheral blood sample, and peripheral blood mononuclear cells were used for TCR beta sequencing. Genomic DNA was extracted from the blood cell samples with the Qiagen DNeasy Blood Extraction Kit. The V and J genes are TRBV7-3 and TRBJ2-2; the D gene is unclear. The TCR comes from a middle-aged man in good health and CMV-seronegative. Material for sequencing was PBMCs. This receptor has the CDR3 CASSRDDHPGGELFF. At the DNA level, the sequence is TGTGCCAGCAGTCGCGACGATCACCCGGGCGGGGAGCTGTTTTTT.